The 24 T cell receptor beta chains listed next were all sequenced from one sample in a study of T cell responses to AZD1222 COVID-19 vaccine. Method: immunoSEQ multiplex PCR; TCRdb's copy keeps in-frame clones and lacks some. In the table there are about 94,000 clones, about 85% of which are singletons. Specimen: peripheral blood, collected 28 days after the second AZD1222 dose. The receptors derive from an adult who received the AZD1222 COVID-19 vaccine.

The rearrangement links TRBV5-1 to TRBJ1-2; D not resolved. Germline V CDR1 and CDR2: SGHRS, YFSETQ. Deletions cut 4 bases from V and 4 bases from J, with 20 bases between. The CDR3 length is 16 residues. CDR3 sequence (DNA): TGCGCCAGCAGCCCAGATACCGTGGACGGTGGCTATGGCTACACCTTC. Translating gives CASSPDTVDGGYGYTF.

V is TRBV4-3 and J is TRBJ2-7; D is possibly TRBD1 or TRBD2 (5 bases each). This CDR3 comprises 17 residues. CDR1 and CDR2 from the germline V gene are LGHNA and YSLEER. V dropped 0 bases and J dropped 2 bases, with 17 bases sitting between them. This chain's CDR3 is CASSQDMTMGRTYEQYF. CDR3 bases: TGCGCCAGCAGCCAAGATATGACGATGGGACGGACCTACGAGCAGTACTTC.

The J gene is TRBJ2-1, the V gene TRBV5-1; a weak D match, TRBD2 (6 bases). The germline V and J ends were trimmed by 3 bases and 8 bases, with 18 bases remaining between them. The CDR3 has 15 residues. Germline CDR1 reads SGHRS; CDR2 reads YFSETQ. CDR3 region: CASSSSRLGGDEQFF. The CDR3 DNA reads TGCGCCAGCAGCTCCTCGCGACTAGGCGGCGATGAGCAGTTCTTC.

The chain employs TRBV11-1 and TRBJ1-4; 9 nucleotides align to TRBD1. CDR3 size: 14 residues. Germline V gene data show CDR1 as SGHAT and CDR2 as FQDESV (reference sequence). After removal of 5 bases from V and 8 bases from J, the junction contained 6 bases not matched to a gene. The CDR3 DNA reads as TGTGCCAGCAGCCCCGGACAGGGGAAGGAAAAACTGTTTTTT. Residues: CASSPGQGKEKLFF.

The chain is built from TRBV10-1 and TRBJ1-2; D gene ambiguous. Germline V gene data show CDR1 as WNHNN and CDR2 as SYGVQD (reference sequence). Trimming shortened V by 0 bases and J by 4 bases, and 6 bases separated the two germline ends. This CDR3 spans 13 amino acids. The DNA for the CDR3 is TGCGCCAGCAGTGAGTCGCTGAGCTATGGCTACACCTTC. Translated, it gives CASSESLSYGYTF.

The rearrangement uses TRBV9 and TRBJ1-1; D unresolved. Looked up from germline, CDR1 is SGDLS and CDR2 is YYNGEE. The CDR3 covers 15 residues. V lost 0 bases and J lost 3, with 12 bases in between. CDR3 nucleotide sequence: TGTGCCAGCAGCGTAGAGGGCAGGAGGTACACTGAAGCTTTCTTT. Translation gives CASSVEGRRYTEAFF.

The chain uses TRBV6-1 and TRBJ2-1, with a tentative D call TRBD2 (6 bases). Looked up from germline, CDR1 is MNHNS and CDR2 is SASEGT. This CDR3 is built from 16 residues. V was pared by 1 base and J by 4 bases, with 14 bases between. The CDR3 loop is CASSEEVGSWYNEQFF. For the CDR3, the DNA is TGTGCCAGCAGTGAAGAAGTCGGGAGTTGGTACAATGAGCAGTTCTTC.

This chain links TRBV6-5 with TRBJ1-6; 8 nucleotides line up with TRBD1. Trimming took 7 bases from V and 4 from J; bases not matched to a gene: 3. The CDR3 consists of 14 residues. Germline CDR1 is MNHEY and CDR2 is SVGAGI. The CDR3 DNA reads as TGTGCCAGCAAAAGACAGGGGTATAATTCACCCCTCCACTTT. Protein product: CASKRQGYNSPLHF.

This rearrangement joins TRBV3-1 (or the pseudogene TRBV3-2) to TRBJ1-2, with unresolved D. Looked up from germline, CDR1 is LGHDT and CDR2 is YNNKEL (reference sequence). The CDR3 spans 14 residues. V lost 2 bases and J lost 3, with 10 bases in between. The CDR3 DNA reads as TGTGCCAGCAGCCAAACAAACAGTGACTATGGCTACACCTTC. Its translation: CASSQTNSDYGYTF.

The chain carries TRBV5-1 and TRBJ2-3; D gene uncertain. Germline V gene lookup returns CDR1 SGHRS and CDR2 YFSETQ. The CDR3 totals 15 residues. Trimming left V 5 bases short and J 2 bases short, with 15 bases between. For the CDR3, the DNA is TGCGCCAGCAGTATCCAGGCCGAATTCACAGATACGCAGTATTTT. Translating gives CASSIQAEFTDTQYF.

The rearrangement joins TRBV7-3 to TRBJ2-1, with no clear D. Germline values: CDR1 SGHTA, CDR2 FQGTGA. V lost 4 bases, J lost 10 bases, and 20 bases lay in between. CDR3 length: 15 residues. For the CDR3, the DNA is TGTGCCAGCAGCTCCTCGTCCTCGTGGATGGACGAGCAGTTCTTC. The encoded protein is CASSSSSSWMDEQFF.

V gene TRBV10-3 combines with J gene TRBJ1-1; 12 bases map to TRBD1. CDR3 length: 15 amino acids. The V gene end was trimmed by 6 bases and the J gene end by 8 bases; junction bases not matched to a gene: 10. Germline lookup yields CDR1 ENHRY and CDR2 SYGVKD. The CDR3 region is CAISNPGQGAQEAFF. The CDR3, as DNA: TGTGCCATCAGCAACCCGGGACAGGGGGCGCAGGAAGCTTTCTTT.

This sequence joins TRBV7-2 and TRBJ2-3; TRBD2 is a possible D gene (5 bases). CDR3 length: 15 residues. From germline, CDR1 is SGHTA and CDR2 FQGNSA. The ends were cut back, 1 base at V and 4 bases at J, with 12 bases in the middle. The DNA for the CDR3 is TGTGCCAGCAGCTTAGGTGCCGGGATCCCAGATACGCAGTATTTT. Translating gives CASSLGAGIPDTQYF.

This clone was observed once. This CDR3 is CASSESSSNQPQHF. CDR3 DNA sequence: TGTGCCAGCAGTGAAAGTAGTAGCAATCAGCCCCAGCATTTT. The chain recombines TRBV6-1 with TRBJ1-5, with unresolved D. The germline V gene encodes CDR1 MNHNS and CDR2 SASEGT. Trimming cost V 2 bases and J 0 bases, with 5 bases left between them. The CDR3 is 14 amino acids.

The chain recombines TRBV18 with TRBJ2-7, with TRBD1 matching over 8 bases. CDR3 size: 14 residues. Germline trimming cut 5 bases from V and 4 bases from J; bases unmatched to any gene: 7. Germline loops: CDR1 KGHSH, CDR2 LQKENI. The CDR3 loop reads CASSTRQGTYEQYF. CDR3 DNA sequence: TGTGCCAGCTCAACCCGACAGGGGACGTACGAGCAGTACTTC. Full variable domain (remainder filled in from reference TRBV18 and TRBJ2-7): NAGVMQNPRHLVRRRGQEARLRCSPMKGHSHVYWYRQLPEEGLKFMVYLQKENIIDESGMPKERFSAEFPKEGPSILRIQQVVRGDSAAYFCASSTRQGTYEQYFGPGTRLTVT.

This chain connects TRBV5-4 to TRBJ2-5; unclear D gene. This CDR3 contains 13 residues. The germline V and J ends were trimmed by 5 bases and 1 base, with 9 bases remaining between them. CDR1 and CDR2 from the germline V gene are SGHNT and YYREEE (reference sequence). In DNA, the CDR3 is TGTGCCAGCAGTCCGGCTATCCAAGAGACCCAGTACTTC. This gives the protein CASSPAIQETQYF. Supplemented by reference TRBV5-4 and TRBJ2-5, the full variable domain reads ETGVTQSPTHLIKTRGQQVTLRCSSQSGHNTVSWYQQALGQGPQFIFQYYREEENGRGNFPPRFSGLQFPNYSSELNVNALELDDSALYLCASSPAIQETQYFGPGTRLLVL.

The chain has TRBV19 and TRBJ2-7, with D possibly matching TRBD1 (6 bases). The V end was cut by 7 bases, the J end by 2 bases, with 15 bases between. This CDR3 has 14 residues. Germline CDR1 and CDR2: LNHDA and SQIVND (reference sequence). The CDR3 nucleotides read TGTGCCAGTACCAACCAGGGGAGACCCTACGAGCAGTACTTC. Translating gives CASTNQGRPYEQYF.

The chain uses TRBV3-1 (or the pseudogene TRBV3-2) and TRBJ2-7; D possibly matches TRBD1 or TRBD2 (5 bases each). Trimming shortened V by 0 bases and J by 0 bases, and 15 bases separated the two germline ends. This CDR3 region has 17 residues. CDR1 LGHDT and CDR2 YNNKEL come from the germline V gene (reference sequence). The CDR3: CASSQEEWGSRSYEQYF. In DNA form, the CDR3 reads TGTGCCAGCAGCCAAGAGGAATGGGGGAGCCGCTCCTACGAGCAGTACTTC.

The chain joins TRBV6-5 to TRBJ2-2; possibly TRBD2 for D (6 bases). In germline, CDR1 is MNHEY, CDR2 SVGAGI. V dropped 2 bases and J dropped 5 bases, with 6 bases sitting between them. The CDR3 is 13 amino acids. CDR3 sequence: CASSYGGTGELFF. The CDR3 DNA sequence: TGTGCCAGCAGTTACGGGGGGACCGGGGAGCTGTTTTTT.

The chain links TRBV6-2 or TRBV6-3 to TRBJ1-2; D may be TRBD1 (5 bases). This CDR3 spans 15 amino acids. Trimming removed 6 bases at V and 1 base at J, with 15 bases between. Per germline, CDR1 MNHEY and CDR2 SVGEGT. In DNA, the CDR3 is TGTGCCAGCAGACCTTCCGACAGCGTTAACTATGGCTACACCTTC. This codes for CASRPSDSVNYGYTF.

This clone appeared a single time. The rearrangement links TRBV6-5 to TRBJ2-7; 8 nucleotides align to TRBD2. This CDR3 has 14 residues. V shed 5 bases and J 4 bases; nucleotides not matched to a gene: 7. Germline assignment: CDR1 MNHEY and CDR2 SVGAGI. The CDR3 region is CASSPTSGPYEQYF. CDR3 bases: TGTGCCAGCAGTCCTACTAGCGGACCTTACGAGCAGTACTTC.

The rearrangement uses TRBV7-9 and TRBJ2-4; 7 bases align to TRBD1. Germline loops: CDR1 SEHNR, CDR2 FQNEAQ (reference sequence). CDR3 size: 16 residues. V trimming: 7 bases; J trimming: 3 bases; junction bases outside the gene matches: 12. As DNA, the CDR3 is TGTGCCAGCACACTGGGACAGCCAGGTGGCAAAAACATTCAGTACTTC. It yields the protein CASTLGQPGGKNIQYF.

The J gene is TRBJ1-1, the V gene TRBV2; D gene unclear. CDR1 is SNHLY and CDR2 is FYNNEI in the germline V gene. This CDR3 is built from 13 residues. The ends were cut back, 4 bases at V and 3 bases at J, with 9 bases in the middle. CDR3 in amino acids: CASSVQVDTEAFF. The CDR3 coding sequence is TGTGCCAGCAGTGTCCAGGTGGACACTGAAGCTTTCTTT.

The chain combines TRBV5-1 with TRBJ1-2; TRBD1 is a possible D gene (6 bases). CDR3 size: 15 residues. Germline lookup yields CDR1 SGHRS and CDR2 YFSETQ. Trimming pared 2 bases from V and 3 bases from J, leaving 14 bases between. DNA of the CDR3: TGCGCCAGCAGCTTAACAGGGAAATCGGACTATGGCTACACCTTC. Translation: CASSLTGKSDYGYTF.